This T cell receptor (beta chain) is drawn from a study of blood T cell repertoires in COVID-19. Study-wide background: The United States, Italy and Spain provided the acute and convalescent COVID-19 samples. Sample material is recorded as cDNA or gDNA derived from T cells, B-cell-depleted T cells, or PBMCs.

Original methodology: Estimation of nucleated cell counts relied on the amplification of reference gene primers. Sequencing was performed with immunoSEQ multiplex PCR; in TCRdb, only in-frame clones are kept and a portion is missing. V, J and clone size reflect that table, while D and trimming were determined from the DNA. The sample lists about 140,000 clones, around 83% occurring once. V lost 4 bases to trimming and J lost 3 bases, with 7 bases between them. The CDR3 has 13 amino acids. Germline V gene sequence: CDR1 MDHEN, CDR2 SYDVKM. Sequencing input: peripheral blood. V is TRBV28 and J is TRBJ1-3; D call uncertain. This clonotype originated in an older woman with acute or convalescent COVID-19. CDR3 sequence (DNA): TGTGCCAGCAGTTCCCAGGATGGAAACACCATATATTTT. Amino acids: CASSSQDGNTIYF. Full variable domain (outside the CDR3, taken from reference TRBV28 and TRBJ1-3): DVKVTQSSRYLVKRTGEKVFLECVQDMDHENMFWYRQDPGLGLRLIYFSYDVKMKEKGDIPEGYSVSREKKERFSLILESASTNQTSMYLCASSSQDGNTIYFGEGSWLTVV.